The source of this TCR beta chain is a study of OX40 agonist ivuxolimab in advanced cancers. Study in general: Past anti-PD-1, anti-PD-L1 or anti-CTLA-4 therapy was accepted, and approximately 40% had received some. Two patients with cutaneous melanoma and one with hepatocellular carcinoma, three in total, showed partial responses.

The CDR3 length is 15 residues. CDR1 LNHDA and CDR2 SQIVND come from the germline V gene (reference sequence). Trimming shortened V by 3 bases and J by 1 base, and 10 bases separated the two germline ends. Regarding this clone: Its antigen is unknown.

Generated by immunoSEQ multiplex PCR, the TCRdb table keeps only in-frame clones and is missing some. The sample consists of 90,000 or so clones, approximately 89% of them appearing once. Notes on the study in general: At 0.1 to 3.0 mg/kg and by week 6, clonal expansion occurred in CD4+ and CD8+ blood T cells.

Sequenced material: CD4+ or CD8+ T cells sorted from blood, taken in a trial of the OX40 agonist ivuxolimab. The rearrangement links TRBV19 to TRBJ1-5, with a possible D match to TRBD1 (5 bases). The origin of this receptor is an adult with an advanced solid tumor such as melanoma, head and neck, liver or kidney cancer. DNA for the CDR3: TGTGCCAGTAGTATTGTCAGGGAAAGCAATCAGCCCCAGCATTTT. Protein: CASSIVRESNQPQHF.